Presented here are 23 T cell receptor beta chains from one specimen sequenced in a study of T-cell reconstitution after alpha-beta-depleted transplantation in children. TCRbeta library construction was performed incorporating unique molecular identifiers. MiXCR was run by TCRdb on the PCR reads, yielding one entry per CDR3 protein. Here the sample spans roughly 160,000 distinct CDR3 sequences, more than 9.5% being singletons. The sequencing used PBMCs, collected before TCRalphabeta/CD19-depleted stem cell transplant. The source is a boy aged 2-15 years with acute myeloid leukemia, due to receive a stem cell transplant.

This clonotype was seen many times. The chain employs TRBV5-5 and TRBJ1-1; D remains ambiguous. The length of the CDR3 is 14 residues. Germline values: CDR1 SGHKS, CDR2 YYEKEE (reference sequence). V was cut by 0 bases and J by 1 base, with 7 bases left in between. The CDR3 sequence: CASSLGRRNTEAFF. In DNA, the CDR3 is TGTGCCAGCAGCTTGGGACGGCGGAACACTGAAGCTTTCTTT. Variable domain in full (rest from reference TRBV5-5 and TRBJ1-1): DAGVTQSPTHLIKTRGQQVTLRCSPISGHKSVSWYQQVLGQGPQFIFQYYEKEERGRGNFPDRFSARQFPNYSSELNVNALLLGDSALYLCASSLGRRNTEAFFGQGTRLTVV.

The CDR3 here is CASSLYRDSYEQYV. As DNA, the CDR3 is TGTGCCAGCAGCTTATATAGGGACTCCTACGAGCAGTACGTC. This sequence joins TRBV11-2 and TRBJ2-7; D is ambiguous. The V end lost 2 bases, the J end lost 0 bases, and 8 bases lay between the germline ends. Germline CDR1 is SGHAT and CDR2 is FQNNGV. The CDR3 extends over 14 amino acids.

This clonotype was recorded many times. The V and J genes are TRBV10-2 and TRBJ1-5; D is unclear. V was clipped by 4 bases and J by 5 bases, with 6 bases between them. CDR1 and CDR2 from the germline V gene are WSHSY and SAAADI. The CDR3 totals 12 residues. DNA for the CDR3: TGCGCCAGCAGTGGGAGTTATCAGCCCCAGCATTTT. It translates to CASSGSYQPQHF.

The chain recombines TRBV6-2 or TRBV6-3 with TRBJ2-3; 11 bases map to TRBD1. Losses at the gene ends were 6 bases for V and 5 bases for J; bases not matched to a gene: 10. In germline, CDR1 is MNHEY, CDR2 SVGEGT. This CDR3 contains 16 residues. CDR3 sequence (DNA): TGTGCCAGCAGCACCTCCCCGGGACAGGGGGAAGATACGCAGTATTTT. Its translation is CASSTSPGQGEDTQYF.

Ten or more counts support this clonotype. Here the CDR3 reads CSARDLLAGYEQYF. For the CDR3, the DNA is TGCAGTGCTAGAGATCTCCTAGCGGGCTACGAGCAGTACTTC. The J gene is TRBJ2-7, the V gene TRBV20-1; 8 nucleotides agree with TRBD2. J lost 3 bases, V lost 0 bases, and 4 bases had no gene match. The CDR3 extends over 14 amino acids. Germline V gene data show CDR1 as DFQATT and CDR2 as SNEGSKA (reference sequence).

J is TRBJ2-6 and V is TRBV4-1; either TRBD1 or TRBD2 may supply D (6 bases each). The CDR3 extends over 20 amino acids. V gave up 0 bases and J gave up 2 bases, with 20 bases separating them. Germline V gives CDR1 MGHRA, CDR2 YSYEKL. In nucleotides, the CDR3 is TGCGCCAGCAGCCAAGATCTTCGGGGGCGTGGAGTAACTGGGGCCAACGTCCTGACTTTC. Translating it yields CASSQDLRGRGVTGANVLTF.

Many counts were recorded for this clonotype. This sequence joins TRBV6-2 or TRBV6-3 and TRBJ2-7, with TRBD2 matching 8 bases. Germline V gene sequence: CDR1 MNHEY, CDR2 SVGEGT. The CDR3 has 13 residues. Losses at the gene ends were 8 bases for V and 5 bases for J; bases not matched to a gene: 8. The CDR3 region has the DNA TGTGCCAGCGAGGGACTAGTGGGCAACGAGCAGTACTTC. The encoded protein is CASEGLVGNEQYF.

This clonotype was recorded many times. The V call is TRBV14, the J call TRBJ2-1, with 7 positions matching TRBD1. V gave up 3 bases and J gave up 2 bases; unmatched junction bases: 7. Germline values: CDR1 SGHDN, CDR2 FVKESK. CDR3 length: 16 amino acids. The CDR3 spells CASSHSQGPTYNEQFF. The CDR3, as DNA: TGTGCCAGCAGCCACTCACAGGGGCCCACCTACAATGAGCAGTTCTTC. The complete variable domain, with remaining parts taken from reference TRBV14 and TRBJ2-1, reads EAGVTQFPSHSVIEKGQTVTLRCDPISGHDNLYWYRRVMGKEIKFLLHFVKESKQDESGMPNNRFLAERTGGTYSTLKVQPAELEDSGVYFCASSHSQGPTYNEQFFGPGTRLTVL.

Remarks on this clonotype: A read error may explain this, as a much larger clone is one base away. This chain joins TRBV11-2 and TRBJ2-1, with D perhaps assigned TRBD1 or TRBD2 (5 bases each). V lost 2 bases, J lost 6 bases, and 14 bases lay in between. Germline-derived CDR1 and CDR2 are SGHAT and FQNNGV. The CDR3 runs 15 residues. For the CDR3, the DNA is TGTGCCAGCAGCTTATTCGGGACGAGCCCCAATGAGCAGTTCTTC. Its protein product is CASSLFGTSPNEQFF.

In the case of this clonotype: A much larger clone lies a single base off, so this may be a read error. This chain joins TRBV12-3 or TRBV12-4 and TRBJ2-7, with 10 bases that match TRBD2. This CDR3 spans 15 amino acids. The CDR3 reads CASSFRTSGSYERYF. The CDR3 DNA follows: TGTGCCAGCAGTTTCCGGACTAGCGGAAGCTACGAGCGGTACTTC.

This clonotype was counted only a few times. The gene calls are TRBV30 and TRBJ2-7; possible D gene TRBD2, 6 bases. The V end was cut by 2 bases, the J end by 2 bases, with 13 bases between. The germline V gene has CDR1 GTSNPN and CDR2 SVGIG (reference sequence). This CDR3 is 14 amino acids long. The CDR3 loop is CAWSSGGSTYEQYV. The CDR3 coding sequence is TGTGCCTGGAGTTCCGGGGGAAGCACCTACGAGCAGTACGTC.

This clonotype was detected many times. J is TRBJ2-1 and V is TRBV20-1; TRBD2 aligns across 10 bases. The CDR3 is made up of 15 amino acids. J lost 5 bases, V lost 0 bases, and 4 bases had no gene match. Germline V CDR1 and CDR2: DFQATT, SNEGSKA (reference sequence). Written as DNA, the CDR3 is TGCAGTGCTAGAGACGGGACTAGCGTGAACAATGAGCAGTTCTTC. Amino acid sequence: CSARDGTSVNNEQFF.

This clonotype was seen at least ten times. This chain joins TRBV6-6 and TRBJ1-1; the D is unclear. This CDR3 is built from 13 residues. Trimming took off 5 bases at V and 4 bases at J, with 11 bases between the two ends. From germline, CDR1 is MNHNY and CDR2 SVGAGI (reference sequence). CDR3 DNA: TGTGCCAGCAGTGCTGGACGGCGCACTGAAGCTTTCTTT. This gives the protein CASSAGRRTEAFF.

This clonotype was detected many times. CDR3 protein: CASSLVPGSISPLHF. CDR3 DNA sequence: TGTGCCAGCAGCTTGGTCCCTGGGTCAATTTCACCCCTCCACTTT. The chain carries TRBV5-5 and TRBJ1-6; D not certain. This CDR3 region has 15 residues. Looked up from germline, CDR1 is SGHKS and CDR2 is YYEKEE (reference sequence). V was pared by 0 bases and J by 9 bases, with 13 bases between. Full variable domain (rest looked up from reference TRBV5-5 and TRBJ1-6): DAGVTQSPTHLIKTRGQQVTLRCSPISGHKSVSWYQQVLGQGPQFIFQYYEKEERGRGNFPDRFSARQFPNYSSELNVNALLLGDSALYLCASSLVPGSISPLHFGNGTRLTVT.

This clonotype was detected many times. The CDR3 DNA reads as TGTGCCACCAGCAGAGCTTTGACAGAGGGCTATGGCTACACCTTC. Translating it yields CATSRALTEGYGYTF. This rearrangement joins TRBV15 to TRBJ1-2, with D tentatively TRBD1 (5 bases). The length of the CDR3 is 15 residues. Deletions cut 1 base from V and 4 bases from J, with 13 bases between. Germline V CDR1 and CDR2: LNHNV, YYDKDF (reference sequence).

The rearrangement joins TRBV11-2 to TRBJ2-3; the match to TRBD2 covers 8 bases. The V gene end was trimmed by 7 bases and the J gene end by 2 bases; junction bases not matched to a gene: 29. Germline-derived CDR1 and CDR2 are SGHAT and FQNNGV. This CDR3 spans 22 amino acids. The CDR3 bases are TGTGCCAGCAACTTTCCCCGGGGGGGGGTGATACAGGGCACTTCTTACACAGATACGCAGTATTTT. This codes for CASNFPRGGVIQGTSYTDTQYF.

This clonotype has a count of ten or more. The V call is TRBV3-1, the J call TRBJ1-1; D perhaps matches TRBD1 (5 bases). The CDR3 totals 13 residues. The germline CDR1 and CDR2 sequences are LGHDT and YNNKEL (reference sequence). V lost 1 base and J 6 bases, leaving 9 bases between the germline ends. The CDR3: CASSQAGKPEAFF. The CDR3 bases are TGTGCCAGCAGCCAAGCAGGGAAGCCTGAAGCTTTCTTT.

This clonotype appeared many times. The chain combines TRBV6-5 with TRBJ1-2; 7 nucleotides match TRBD1. The CDR3 loop spans 13 amino acids. Germline CDR1 reads MNHEY; CDR2 reads SVGAGI. V was pared by 7 bases and J by 1 base, with 3 bases of the junction left unmatched. The CDR3 DNA reads as TGTGCCAGCACGGGACAGCTTAACTATGGCTACACCTTC. It yields the protein CASTGQLNYGYTF.

The table lists this clonotype with many counts. V is TRBV9 and J is TRBJ2-5; D is possibly TRBD1 (5 bases). Germline loops: CDR1 SGDLS, CDR2 YYNGEE. Between the trimmed V and J ends, which lost 1 base and 1 base, there was a span of 14 bases. The CDR3 is 16 amino acids. CDR3 bases: TGTGCCAGCAGCGTATCGGGCTCGACAGTCCAAGAGACCCAGTACTTC. This gives the protein CASSVSGSTVQETQYF.

This clonotype was found many times. This chain connects TRBV11-2 to TRBJ1-6, with a weak D call TRBD1 (5 bases). V was clipped by 2 bases and J by 14 bases, with 16 bases between them. Germline CDR1 is SGHAT and CDR2 is FQNNGV. The CDR3 covers 14 residues. The CDR3: CASSLWDGGEALHF. In DNA form, the CDR3 reads TGTGCCAGCAGCTTATGGGACGGAGGTGAAGCCCTCCACTTT.

In its sample, this clonotype was seen many times. The chain carries TRBV30 and TRBJ2-1, with D possibly matching TRBD1 (6 bases). The CDR3 totals 13 residues. The V end lost 7 bases, the J end lost 8 bases, and 18 bases lay between the germline ends. The V gene's germline CDR1 is GTSNPN and CDR2 SVGIG (reference sequence). CDR3 in DNA: TGTGCCTACAGGGCTATAGAGGTCTATGAGCAGTTCTTC. Its translation: CAYRAIEVYEQFF.

This clonotype was counted many times. This chain joins TRBV12-3 or TRBV12-4 and TRBJ1-1, with D tentatively TRBD1 (6 bases). The CDR3 sequence is 13 residues long. V lost 4 bases and J lost 4, with 10 bases in between. The DNA for the CDR3 is TGTGCCAGCAGTTGGGCAGGGGTCACTGAAGCTTTCTTT. Encoded protein: CASSWAGVTEAFF.

In this sample, this clonotype turned up many times. The V gene is TRBV5-1, the J gene TRBJ2-1; 7 bases match TRBD2. From germline, CDR1 is SGHRS and CDR2 YFSETQ. The length of the CDR3 is 13 residues. V lost 0 bases, J lost 10 bases, and 4 bases stayed unmatched. This CDR3 reads CASSLGGRVEQFF. CDR3 nucleotide sequence: TGCGCCAGCAGCTTGGGGGGGAGGGTGGAGCAGTTCTTC.